These 10 T cell receptor beta chains were sequenced from one sample in a study of T-cell memory formation after mild COVID-19. TCRdb processed the 5' RACE reads anew with MiXCR; each CDR3 protein has one entry. Of 350,000 to 450,000 distinct CDR3 sequences listed, over 25% are singletons. The source material was PBMCs or a T cell subset sorted from them (not recorded which). These receptors all stem from an adult woman who had mild COVID-19 (a few samples of this study predate the infection). Cell type and time point are not known.

The rearrangement links TRBV14 to TRBJ2-5, with D possibly TRBD2 on 6 matching bases. CDR1 and CDR2 (germline): SGHDN, FVKESK. CDR3 length equals 14 residues. The V gene lost 3 bases and the J gene lost 5 bases, with 13 bases spanning the gap. CDR3 in DNA: TGTGCCAGCAGCCACCGACTAGGGCCGGAGACCCAGTACTTC. Encoded protein: CASSHRLGPETQYF.

This clonotype was seen repeatedly, ten times or more. J is TRBJ2-7 and V is TRBV7-6; tentatively, D is TRBD1 (5 bases). Looked up from germline, CDR1 is SGHVS and CDR2 is FNYEAQ. CDR3 length: 13 amino acids. V was cut by 1 base and J by 2 bases, with 6 bases left in between. This CDR3 reads CASSLGTTYEQYF. In nucleotides, the CDR3 is TGTGCCAGCAGCTTAGGGACAACCTACGAGCAGTACTTC.

This chain connects TRBV2 to TRBJ2-3; D is undetermined. CDR3 length equals 15 residues. Germline V lookup: CDR1 SNHLY, CDR2 FYNNEI. Between the trimmed V and J ends, which lost 0 bases and 0 bases, there was a span of 7 bases. The CDR3 region has the DNA TGTGCCAGCAGTGAAGCGAAAAGAAGCACAGATACGCAGTATTTT. Translating it yields CASSEAKRSTDTQYF.

This chain uses TRBV7-9 with TRBJ2-3; 9 nucleotides line up with TRBD2. The CDR3 is 17 residues long. J lost 6 bases, V lost 4 bases, and 14 bases had no gene match. Germline CDR1 SEHNR, CDR2 FQNEAQ (reference sequence). The CDR3 here is CASSSPGGLAGKDTQYF. CDR3 DNA: TGTGCCAGCAGCTCTCCTGGAGGGCTAGCGGGAAAGGATACGCAGTATTTT.

The J gene is TRBJ2-1, the V gene TRBV7-9; D gene unclear. CDR1 and CDR2 (germline): SEHNR, FQNEAQ (reference sequence). The CDR3 is made up of 10 amino acids. V lost 4 bases to trimming and J lost 8 bases, with 3 bases between them. CDR3 sequence: CASSSYEQFF. Written as DNA, the CDR3 is TGTGCCAGCAGCTCATATGAGCAGTTCTTC.

The rearrangement links TRBV12-3 or TRBV12-4 to TRBJ2-5, with D possibly being TRBD2 (7 bases). CDR3 length equals 14 residues. V gave up 6 bases and J gave up 5 bases, with 16 bases separating them. The CDR3 region is CASRRGGAGETQYF. The CDR3 DNA reads as TGTGCCAGCAGGAGAGGGGGGGCCGGGGAGACCCAGTACTTC.

At least ten counts were recorded for this clonotype. V gene TRBV20-1 combines with J gene TRBJ1-1; 8 bases are a match to TRBD1. CDR3 size: 12 residues. Trimming removed 6 bases from V and 8 bases from J; junction bases left unmatched: 8. The germline V gene has CDR1 DFQATT and CDR2 SNEGSKA (reference sequence). CDR3 nucleotides: TGCAGTGCGCCAGACAGGGGTAGGGAAGCTTTCTTT. Translated: CSAPDRGREAFF.

This clonotype was detected a few times. The chain combines TRBV6-1 with TRBJ2-5, with D perhaps TRBD2 (6 bases). CDR1 and CDR2 from the germline V gene are MNHNS and SASEGT. CDR3 length: 13 residues. Trimming took off 7 bases at V and 5 bases at J, with 14 bases between the two ends. The CDR3 spells CASNLAVGETQYF. CDR3 sequence (DNA): TGTGCCAGCAACTTAGCGGTTGGGGAGACCCAGTACTTC.

This chain uses TRBV15 with TRBJ1-1; tentative D call: TRBD1 (6 bases). V gave up 4 bases and J gave up 6 bases, with 12 bases separating them. This CDR3 is built from 13 residues. Germline assignment: CDR1 LNHNV and CDR2 YYDKDF (reference sequence). The CDR3 DNA follows: TGTGCCACCAGCATACGACAGGAGTCTGAAGCTTTCTTT. Protein: CATSIRQESEAFF. The full variable domain, rest sourced from reference TRBV15 and TRBJ1-1, is DAMVIQNPRYQVTQFGKPVTLSCSQTLNHNVMYWYQQKSSQAPKLLFHYYDKDFNNEADTPDNFQSRRPNTSFCFLDIRSPGLGDTAMYLCATSIRQESEAFFGQGTRLTVV.

This clonotype occurred a few times. This chain connects TRBV12-3 or TRBV12-4 to TRBJ2-7; 7 bases map to TRBD1. The V gene end was trimmed by 7 bases and the J gene end by 2 bases; junction bases not matched to a gene: 8. This CDR3 has 14 amino acids. CDR3 in DNA: TGTGCCAGCACCCGACAGGGATCGGCCTACGAGCAGTACTTC. It is translated as CASTRQGSAYEQYF.